This TCR beta chain was identified during a study of PD-1 blockade in mismatch repair-deficient tumors. The wider study: Enrolled about 2012-2016, patients had progressing, pretreated mismatch repair-deficient cancers of about a dozen types.

The assay was immunoSEQ multiplex PCR, and TCRdb's table has in-frame clones only and misses some. This sample has 120,000 or so clones, with 88% found just once. TCR sequencing covered a few patients who responded to pembrolizumab. This specimen consisted of peripheral blood, obtained roughly 70 weeks after starting pembrolizumab. This receptor was obtained from an adult with mismatch repair-deficient cancer.

Here the CDR3 reads CASSLYTGFFYEQYF. The DNA for the CDR3 is TGCGCCAGCAGCCTCTATACAGGGTTCTTCTACGAGCAGTACTTC. The rearrangement joins TRBV5-1 to TRBJ2-7; a possible D gene is TRBD1 (6 bases). The V end was cut by 4 bases, the J end by 3 bases, with 17 bases between. The length of the CDR3 is 15 residues. CDR1 and CDR2 from the germline V gene are SGHRS and YFSETQ.